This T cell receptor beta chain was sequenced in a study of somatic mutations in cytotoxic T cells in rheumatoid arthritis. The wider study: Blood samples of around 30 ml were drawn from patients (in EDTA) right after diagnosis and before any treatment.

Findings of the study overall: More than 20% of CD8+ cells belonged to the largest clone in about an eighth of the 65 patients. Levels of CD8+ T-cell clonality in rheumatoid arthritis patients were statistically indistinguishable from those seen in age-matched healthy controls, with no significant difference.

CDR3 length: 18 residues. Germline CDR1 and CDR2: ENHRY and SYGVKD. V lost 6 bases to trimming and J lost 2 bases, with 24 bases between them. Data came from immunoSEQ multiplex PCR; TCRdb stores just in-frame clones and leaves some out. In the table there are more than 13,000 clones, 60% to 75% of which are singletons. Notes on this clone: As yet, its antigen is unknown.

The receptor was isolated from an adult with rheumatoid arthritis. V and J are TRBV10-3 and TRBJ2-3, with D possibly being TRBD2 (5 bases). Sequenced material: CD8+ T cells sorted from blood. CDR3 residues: CAISQTIERLEATDTQYF. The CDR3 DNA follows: TGTGCCATCAGCCAGACTATAGAGAGACTGGAGGCCACAGATACGCAGTATTTT.